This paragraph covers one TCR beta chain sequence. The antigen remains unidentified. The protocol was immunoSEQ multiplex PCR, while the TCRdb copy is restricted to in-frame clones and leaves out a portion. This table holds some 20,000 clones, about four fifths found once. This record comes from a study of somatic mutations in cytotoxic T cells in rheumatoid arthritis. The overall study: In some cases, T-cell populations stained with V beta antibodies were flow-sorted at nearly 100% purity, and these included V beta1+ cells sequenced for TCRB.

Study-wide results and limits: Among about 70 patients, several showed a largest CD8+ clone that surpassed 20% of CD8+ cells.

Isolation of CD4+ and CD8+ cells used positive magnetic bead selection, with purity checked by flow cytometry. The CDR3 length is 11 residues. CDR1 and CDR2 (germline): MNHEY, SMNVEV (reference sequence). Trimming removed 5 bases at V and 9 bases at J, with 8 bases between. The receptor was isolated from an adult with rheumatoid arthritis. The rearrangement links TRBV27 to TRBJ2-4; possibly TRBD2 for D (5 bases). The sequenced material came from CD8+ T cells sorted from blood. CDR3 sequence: CASSTSGIQYF. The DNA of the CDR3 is TGTGCCAGCAGTACTAGTGGCATTCAGTACTTC.